This TCR beta chain was recorded in a study of T cell responses to AZD1222 COVID-19 vaccine. Overall study: Analysis merged second doses at about 4 or about 12 weeks.

CDR3 length: 13 amino acids. Germline V gene sequence: CDR1 SGHTA, CDR2 FQGNSA. V was cut by 7 bases and J by 5 bases, with 14 bases left in between. General study points: There were mostly white British donors and more females than males, and clonal diversity was possibly underestimated. No repertoire was sampled before or during the peak T cell response, only after it. The breadth and depth of Spike-specific TCRs increased once two AZD1222 doses had been given.

On this clone itself: Its antigen remains unknown.

Generated by immunoSEQ multiplex PCR, the TCRdb table keeps only in-frame clones and is missing some. This table has 150,000 or so clones, around nine tenths appearing once. This TCR was sampled from an adult in good health. Specimen: peripheral blood, collected on day 0 of AZD1222 vaccination. The chain joins TRBV7-2 to TRBJ2-5; D is perhaps TRBD1 (8 bases). The CDR3 loop reads CASTNRGGETQYF. As DNA, the CDR3 is TGTGCCAGCACCAACAGGGGGGGGGAGACCCAGTACTTC.